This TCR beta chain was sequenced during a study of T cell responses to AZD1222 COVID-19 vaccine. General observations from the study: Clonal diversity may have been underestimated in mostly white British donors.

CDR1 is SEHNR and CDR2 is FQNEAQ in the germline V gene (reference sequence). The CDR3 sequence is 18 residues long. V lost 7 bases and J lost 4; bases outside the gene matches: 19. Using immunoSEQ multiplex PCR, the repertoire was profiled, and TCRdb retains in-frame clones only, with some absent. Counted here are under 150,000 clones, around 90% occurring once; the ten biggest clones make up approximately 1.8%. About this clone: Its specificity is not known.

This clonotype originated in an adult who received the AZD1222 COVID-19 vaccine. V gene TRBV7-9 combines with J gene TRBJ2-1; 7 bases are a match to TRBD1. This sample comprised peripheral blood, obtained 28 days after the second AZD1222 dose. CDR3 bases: TGTGCCAGCAACCTTCTGGCGGCAGGGGGTCACCAGTACAATGAGCAGTTCTTC. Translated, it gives CASNLLAAGGHQYNEQFF.